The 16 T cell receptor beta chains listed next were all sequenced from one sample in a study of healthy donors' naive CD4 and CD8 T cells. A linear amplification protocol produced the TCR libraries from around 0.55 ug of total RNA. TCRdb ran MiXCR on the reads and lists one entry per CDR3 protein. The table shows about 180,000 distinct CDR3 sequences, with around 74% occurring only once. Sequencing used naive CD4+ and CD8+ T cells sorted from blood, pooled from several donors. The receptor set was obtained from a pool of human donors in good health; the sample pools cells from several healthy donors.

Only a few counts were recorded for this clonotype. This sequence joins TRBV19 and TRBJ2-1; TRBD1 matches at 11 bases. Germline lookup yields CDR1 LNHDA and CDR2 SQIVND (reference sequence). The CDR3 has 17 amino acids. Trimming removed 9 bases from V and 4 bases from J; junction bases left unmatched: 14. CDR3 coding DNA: TGTGCCAGCGCCTCAAGGGGGGACAGGGGGTCGTACAATGAGCAGTTCTTC. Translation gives CASASRGDRGSYNEQFF.

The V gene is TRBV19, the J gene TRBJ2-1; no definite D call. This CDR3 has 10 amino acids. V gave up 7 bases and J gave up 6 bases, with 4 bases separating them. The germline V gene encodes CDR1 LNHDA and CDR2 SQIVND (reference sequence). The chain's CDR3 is CASKANEQFF. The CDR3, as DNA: TGTGCCAGTAAAGCCAATGAGCAGTTCTTC.

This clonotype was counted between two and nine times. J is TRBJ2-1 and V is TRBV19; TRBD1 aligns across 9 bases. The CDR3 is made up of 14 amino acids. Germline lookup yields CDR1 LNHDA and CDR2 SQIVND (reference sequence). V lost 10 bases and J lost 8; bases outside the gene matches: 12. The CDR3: CATLEGTGRHEQFF. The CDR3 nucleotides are TGTGCCACCCTGGAAGGGACAGGGCGACATGAGCAGTTCTTC.

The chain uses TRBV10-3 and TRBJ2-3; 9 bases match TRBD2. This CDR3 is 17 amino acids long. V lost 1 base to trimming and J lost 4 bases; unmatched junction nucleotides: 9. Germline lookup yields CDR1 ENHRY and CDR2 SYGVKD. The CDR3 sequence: CAISEFPPGLAADTQYF. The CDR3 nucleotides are TGTGCCATCAGTGAGTTCCCTCCGGGACTAGCTGCAGATACGCAGTATTTT.

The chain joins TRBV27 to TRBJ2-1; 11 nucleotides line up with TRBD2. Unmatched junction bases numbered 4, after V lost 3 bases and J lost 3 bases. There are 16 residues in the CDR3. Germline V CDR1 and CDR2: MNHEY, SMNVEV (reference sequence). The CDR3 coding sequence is TGTGCCAGCAGTTTGGTTCTAGCGGGAGGCTACAATGAGCAGTTCTTC. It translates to CASSLVLAGGYNEQFF.

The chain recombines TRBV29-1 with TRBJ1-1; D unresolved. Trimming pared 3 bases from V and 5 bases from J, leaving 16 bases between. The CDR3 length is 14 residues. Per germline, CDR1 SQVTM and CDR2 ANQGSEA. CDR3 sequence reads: CSVEMGSTNTEAFF. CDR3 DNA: TGCAGCGTTGAGATGGGTTCTACGAATACTGAAGCTTTCTTT.

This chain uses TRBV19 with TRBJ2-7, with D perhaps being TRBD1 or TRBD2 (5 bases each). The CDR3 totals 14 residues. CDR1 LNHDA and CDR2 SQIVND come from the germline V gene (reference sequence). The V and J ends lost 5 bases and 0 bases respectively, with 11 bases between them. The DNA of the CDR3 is TGTGCCAGTAGTCTTTGGGGGAACTCCTACGAGCAGTACTTC. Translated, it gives CASSLWGNSYEQYF.

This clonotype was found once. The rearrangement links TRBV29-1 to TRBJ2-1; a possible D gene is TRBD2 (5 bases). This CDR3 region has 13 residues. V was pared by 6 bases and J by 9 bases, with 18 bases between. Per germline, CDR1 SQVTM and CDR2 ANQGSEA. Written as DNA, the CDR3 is TGCAGCGTAGACCGGGAACCGAATACTGAGCAGTTCTTC. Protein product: CSVDREPNTEQFF.

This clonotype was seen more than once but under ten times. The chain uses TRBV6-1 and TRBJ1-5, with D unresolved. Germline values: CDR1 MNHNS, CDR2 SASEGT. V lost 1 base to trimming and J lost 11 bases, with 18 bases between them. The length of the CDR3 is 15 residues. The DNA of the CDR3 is TGTGCCAGCAGTGAAGAAATGGGGAGGGCAAGGGCCCAGCATTTT. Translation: CASSEEMGRARAQHF.

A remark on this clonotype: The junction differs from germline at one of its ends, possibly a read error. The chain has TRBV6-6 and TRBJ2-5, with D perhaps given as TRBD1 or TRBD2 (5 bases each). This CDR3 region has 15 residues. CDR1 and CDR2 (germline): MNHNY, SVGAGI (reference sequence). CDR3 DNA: TGTGCCAGCAGTCACTCGGGACCCAGCCAAGAGACCCAGTACTTC. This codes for CASSHSGPSQETQYF.

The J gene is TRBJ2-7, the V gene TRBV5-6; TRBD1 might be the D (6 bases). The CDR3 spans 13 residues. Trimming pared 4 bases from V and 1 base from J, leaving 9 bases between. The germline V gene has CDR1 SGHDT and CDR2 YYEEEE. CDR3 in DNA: TGTGCCAGCAGCCAGGGACATTCCTACGAGCAGTACTTC. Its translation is CASSQGHSYEQYF. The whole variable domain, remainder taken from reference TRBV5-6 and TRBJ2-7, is DAGVTQSPTHLIKTRGQQVTLRCSPKSGHDTVSWYQQALGQGPQFIFQYYEEEERQRGNFPDRFSGHQFPNYSSELNVNALLLGDSALYLCASSQGHSYEQYFGPGTRLTVT.

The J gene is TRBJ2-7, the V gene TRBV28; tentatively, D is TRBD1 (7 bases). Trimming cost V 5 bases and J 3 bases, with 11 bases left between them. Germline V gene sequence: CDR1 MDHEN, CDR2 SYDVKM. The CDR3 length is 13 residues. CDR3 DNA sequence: TGTGCCAGCAGTCTCAGGGGGGTCTACGAGCAGTACTTC. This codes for CASSLRGVYEQYF.

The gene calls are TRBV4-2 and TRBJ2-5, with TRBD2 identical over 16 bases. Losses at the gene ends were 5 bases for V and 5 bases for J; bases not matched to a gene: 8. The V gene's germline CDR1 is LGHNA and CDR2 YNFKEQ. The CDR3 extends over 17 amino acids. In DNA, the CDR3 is TGTGCCAGCAGCGAAGGGACTAGCGGGAGGGCACAGGAGACCCAGTACTTC. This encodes CASSEGTSGRAQETQYF.

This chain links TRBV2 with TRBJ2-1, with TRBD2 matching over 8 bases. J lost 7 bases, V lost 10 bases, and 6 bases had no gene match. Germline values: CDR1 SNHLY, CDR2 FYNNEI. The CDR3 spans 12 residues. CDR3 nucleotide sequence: TGTGCCACTGTTACGGGAGGGAATGAGCAGTTCTTC. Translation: CATVTGGNEQFF.

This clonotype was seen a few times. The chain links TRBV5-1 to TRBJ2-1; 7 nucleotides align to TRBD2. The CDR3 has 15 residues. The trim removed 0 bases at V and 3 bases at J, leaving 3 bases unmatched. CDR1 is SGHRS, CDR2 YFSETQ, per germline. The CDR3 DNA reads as TGCGCCAGCAGCTTGGCGGGAGGAGACTACAATGAGCAGTTCTTC. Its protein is CASSLAGGDYNEQFF.

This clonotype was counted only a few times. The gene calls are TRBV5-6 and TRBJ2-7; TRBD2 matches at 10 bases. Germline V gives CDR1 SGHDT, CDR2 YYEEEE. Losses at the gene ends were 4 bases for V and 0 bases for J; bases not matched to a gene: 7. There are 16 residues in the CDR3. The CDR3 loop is CASSRPTSGDSYEQYF. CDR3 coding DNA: TGTGCCAGCAGCCGCCCTACTAGCGGGGACTCCTACGAGCAGTACTTC.